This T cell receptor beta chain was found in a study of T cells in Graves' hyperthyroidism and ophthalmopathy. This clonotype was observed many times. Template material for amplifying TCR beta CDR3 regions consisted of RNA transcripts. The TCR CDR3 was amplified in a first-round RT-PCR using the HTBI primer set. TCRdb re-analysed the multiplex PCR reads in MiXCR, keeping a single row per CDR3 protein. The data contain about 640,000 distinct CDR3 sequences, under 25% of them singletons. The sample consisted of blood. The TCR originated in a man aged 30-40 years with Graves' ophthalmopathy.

CDR3 nucleotides: TGTGCCAGCAGTCCAATATTCCTACAGGGGTTGAAAAACATTCAGTACTTC. Its protein is CASSPIFLQGLKNIQYF. This chain joins TRBV28 and TRBJ2-4, with 7 bases fitting TRBD1. From germline, CDR1 is MDHEN and CDR2 SYDVKM. The CDR3 runs 17 residues. The junction had 14 bases not matched to a gene; V was cut back by 5 bases and J by 4 bases.